This TCR beta chain appears in the sequencing data of a study of human T cells and chemical hapten exposure. Overall study context: The use of 2% DPC on around 2 cm by around 2 cm of upper inner arm skin constituted sensitization. DPC at 0.01% went onto the upper back in patch tests, read at 6 days.

About this clonotype itself: Its target is unknown.

Time point indicated: patch test 3, about 24 weeks after DPC sensitization. As to treatment: therapeutic diphenylcyclopropenone sensitization with weekly scalp DPC. TCRdb re-analysed the RACE reads in MiXCR, keeping a single row per CDR3 protein. The table lists approximately 71,000 distinct CDR3 sequences, around 10% of them singletons. Notes on the study in general: Healthy people's immune response may differ from that of the donors, who had alopecia.

This sequence originates from a woman aged 45-59 years with alopecia areata. Some clones in this sample may be carry-over from other donors' samples. Material: whole blood, obtained in connection with sensitization to the hapten diphenylcyclopropenone (DPC).

The CDR3 sequence: CASSLRTSGEQYF. The DNA for the CDR3 is TGTGCCAGCAGCCTAAGGACCTCTGGGGAGCAGTACTTC. This chain connects TRBV11-1 to TRBJ2-7; D uncertain. V was trimmed by 5 bases and J by 7 bases, leaving 15 bases between them. The CDR3 spans 13 residues. Germline V gene sequence: CDR1 SGHAT, CDR2 FQDESV (reference sequence).